These T cell receptor beta chains were read from a single sample in a study of T cell responses to AZD1222 COVID-19 vaccine. The data were produced by immunoSEQ multiplex PCR, yet TCRdb's version contains in-frame clones alone and is incomplete. The sample lists some 50,000 clones, around nine tenths seen once, with approximately 1.2% in the top ten. The material sequenced was peripheral blood, taken 28 days after the second AZD1222 dose. These TCRs come from an adult who received the AZD1222 COVID-19 vaccine. Each CDR3 is given with its conserved first and last residue. D genes are given only for firm matches. Clone size, where shown, is once, few, many, or a class for clones that have expanded.

abundance: .
v_gene: TRBV7-9
j_gene: TRBJ1-1
d_gene: TRBD1
CDR3nt: TGTGCCAGCAGCCACTCCTCCGGGACAGGGTCGGGGACTGAAGCTTTCTTT
CDR3aa: CASSHSSGTGSGTEAFF

abundance: .
v_gene: TRBV20-1
j_gene: TRBJ2-2
d_gene: .
CDR3nt: TGCAGTGCTAGTTTAAAGTTCACCGGGGAGCTGTTTTTT
CDR3aa: CSASLKFTGELFF

abundance: .
v_gene: TRBV11-3
j_gene: TRBJ2-3
d_gene: TRBD2
CDR3nt: TGTGCCAGCAGCTTAGGACTAGCGGGATTGGATACGCAGTATTTT
CDR3aa: CASSLGLAGLDTQYF

abundance: .
v_gene: TRBV5-1
j_gene: TRBJ2-7
d_gene: .
CDR3nt: TGCGCCAGCAGCCCCGCCCTCCAGAGGGACGAGCAGTACTTC
CDR3aa: CASSPALQRDEQYF

abundance: .
v_gene: TRBV5-6
j_gene: TRBJ1-2
d_gene: .
CDR3nt: TGTGCCAGCAGCTTGGGGGACTATGGCTACACCTTC
CDR3aa: CASSLGDYGYTF

abundance: .
v_gene: TRBV6-6
j_gene: TRBJ1-6
d_gene: .
CDR3nt: TGTGCCAGCAACATAGACTCTGCCTATAATTCACCCCTCCACTTT
CDR3aa: CASNIDSAYNSPLHF

abundance: .
v_gene: TRBV5-8
j_gene: TRBJ1-1
d_gene: .
CDR3nt: TGTGCCAGCAGCTTGTTGGGAGTGAACACTGAAGCTTTCTTT
CDR3aa: CASSLLGVNTEAFF

abundance: .
v_gene: TRBV28
j_gene: TRBJ2-4
d_gene: .
CDR3nt: TGTGCCAGTTCTCGACAGGTTGCCAAAAACATTCAGTACTTC
CDR3aa: CASSRQVAKNIQYF

abundance: once
v_gene: TRBV7-2
j_gene: TRBJ1-2
d_gene: .
CDR3nt: TGTGCCAGCAGCTTAAGCCCTACAGGGCCCCTCTATGGCTACACCTTC
CDR3aa: CASSLSPTGPLYGYTF

abundance: .
v_gene: TRBV6-5
j_gene: TRBJ1-6
d_gene: .
CDR3nt: TGTGCCATCCGGGACGGGAGCTCCTATAATTCACCCCTCCACTTT
CDR3aa: CAIRDGSSYNSPLHF

abundance: .
v_gene: TRBV13
j_gene: TRBJ1-3
d_gene: .
CDR3nt: TGTGCCAGCAGCCACGGCCTCTCCTCTGGAAACACCATATATTTT
CDR3aa: CASSHGLSSGNTIYF

abundance: .
v_gene: TRBV27
j_gene: TRBJ1-1
d_gene: .
CDR3nt: TGTGCCAGCCTCTCGAGTTATTCAGCTTTCTTT
CDR3aa: CASLSSYSAFF

abundance: .
v_gene: TRBV11-1
j_gene: TRBJ2-5
d_gene: .
CDR3nt: TGTGCCAGCAGCTTAGGTGTGGACTCTCAAGAGACCCAGTACTTC
CDR3aa: CASSLGVDSQETQYF

abundance: .
v_gene: TRBV5-1
j_gene: TRBJ2-7
d_gene: TRBD2
CDR3nt: TGCGCCAGCAGCATTGGGACTAGCGGGTTGTACGAGCAGTACTTC
CDR3aa: CASSIGTSGLYEQYF

abundance: .
v_gene: TRBV5-4
j_gene: TRBJ1-3
d_gene: .
CDR3nt: TGTGCCAGCAGCTTGGGTGGCAGTTCCGGAAACACCATATATTTT
CDR3aa: CASSLGGSSGNTIYF

abundance: .
v_gene: TRBV15
j_gene: TRBJ2-7
d_gene: .
CDR3nt: TGTGCCACCAGCCCATCTCCGGGACCAAATTACGAGCAGTACTTC
CDR3aa: CATSPSPGPNYEQYF

abundance: .
v_gene: TRBV28
j_gene: TRBJ1-1
d_gene: .
CDR3nt: TGTGCCAGCGTCCTGGTGAGGGGCACTGAAGCTTTCTTT
CDR3aa: CASVLVRGTEAFF

abundance: few
v_gene: TRBV7-9
j_gene: TRBJ1-6
d_gene: .
CDR3nt: TGTGCCAGCAGCTTGTTGAATAATTCACCCCTCCACTTT
CDR3aa: CASSLLNNSPLHF

abundance: .
v_gene: TRBV5-1
j_gene: TRBJ2-2
d_gene: .
CDR3nt: TGCGCCAGCAGCTTGGGGTCCAGCGCGAACACCGGGGAGCTGTTTTTT
CDR3aa: CASSLGSSANTGELFF

abundance: .
v_gene: TRBV27
j_gene: TRBJ2-1
d_gene: TRBD2
CDR3nt: TGTGCCAGCAGTACCGGGACTAGCGGGAGTTGGTACAATGAGCAGTTCTTC
CDR3aa: CASSTGTSGSWYNEQFF

abundance: .
v_gene: TRBV6-5
j_gene: TRBJ1-5
d_gene: .
CDR3nt: TGTGCCAGCAGTTACTTCCCAGGGGAGCAGCCCCAGCATTTT
CDR3aa: CASSYFPGEQPQHF

abundance: few
v_gene: TRBV19
j_gene: TRBJ1-5
d_gene: .
CDR3nt: TGTGCCAGTAGTATAGCAACGGGGCTGGGTCAGCCCCAGCATTTT
CDR3aa: CASSIATGLGQPQHF

abundance: .
v_gene: TRBV27
j_gene: TRBJ1-1
d_gene: TRBD1
CDR3nt: TGTGCCAGCAGGATCCAGGGGGCGGGAACTGAAGCTTTCTTT
CDR3aa: CASRIQGAGTEAFF

abundance: few
v_gene: TRBV5-1
j_gene: TRBJ2-5
d_gene: .
CDR3nt: TGCGCCAGCAGCCCGACGGGACCCCACCTCGGAGAGACCCAGTACTTC
CDR3aa: CASSPTGPHLGETQYF

abundance: .
v_gene: TRBV29-1
j_gene: TRBJ1-1
d_gene: .
CDR3nt: TGCAGCGTTGGAATGAACACTGAAGCTTTCTTT
CDR3aa: CSVGMNTEAFF

abundance: .
v_gene: TRBV4-3
j_gene: TRBJ1-2
d_gene: .
CDR3nt: TGCGCCAGCAGCCACCCTGGAGGCAGATATGGCTACACCTTC
CDR3aa: CASSHPGGRYGYTF

abundance: .
v_gene: TRBV15
j_gene: TRBJ2-3
d_gene: TRBD1
CDR3nt: TGTGCCACCAGCAGAGATCTGTGGACAGGGAAACGGGGCACAGATACGCAGTATTTT
CDR3aa: CATSRDLWTGKRGTDTQYF

abundance: .
v_gene: TRBV6-5
j_gene: TRBJ2-1
d_gene: .
CDR3nt: TGTGCCAGCAGTTACTTACCAGGGAGCTCCTACAATGAGCAGTTCTTC
CDR3aa: CASSYLPGSSYNEQFF

abundance: .
v_gene: TRBV3-1/TRBV3-2
j_gene: TRBJ2-3
d_gene: .
CDR3nt: TGTGCCAGCAGCCAAAGGGGTACGGATACGCAGTATTTT
CDR3aa: CASSQRGTDTQYF

abundance: once
v_gene: TRBV3-1/TRBV3-2
j_gene: TRBJ2-1
d_gene: .
CDR3nt: TGTGCCAGCAGCGACCACCCAGGACGGGATGAGCAGTTCTTC
CDR3aa: CASSDHPGRDEQFF

abundance: .
v_gene: TRBV6-5
j_gene: TRBJ2-2
d_gene: TRBD1
CDR3nt: TGTGCCAGCAGTTACTTGGGACAGACGAGCACCGGGGAGCTGTTTTTT
CDR3aa: CASSYLGQTSTGELFF

abundance: .
v_gene: TRBV2
j_gene: TRBJ2-1
d_gene: TRBD2
CDR3nt: TGTGCCAGCATTTCTACAGCAGACCCTGCGGGAGCTGTCGATGAGCAGTTCTTC
CDR3aa: CASISTADPAGAVDEQFF

abundance: .
v_gene: TRBV7-2
j_gene: TRBJ2-1
d_gene: .
CDR3nt: TGTGCCAGCAGCCAAGGCTTGGCGTTAAATGAGCAGTTCTTC
CDR3aa: CASSQGLALNEQFF

abundance: .
v_gene: TRBV30
j_gene: TRBJ1-5
d_gene: .
CDR3nt: TGTGCCTGGAGTCGGGGCGGTGATCAGCCCCAGCATTTT
CDR3aa: CAWSRGGDQPQHF

abundance: few
v_gene: TRBV10-3
j_gene: TRBJ2-7
d_gene: TRBD2
CDR3nt: TGTGCCATCAGTCGGACTAGCGGGATCTCCTACGAGCAGTACTTC
CDR3aa: CAISRTSGISYEQYF

abundance: .
v_gene: TRBV2
j_gene: TRBJ1-1
d_gene: .
CDR3nt: TGTGCCAGCAGCCGGGACACCCTGGGGACTGAAGCTTTCTTT
CDR3aa: CASSRDTLGTEAFF

abundance: .
v_gene: TRBV5-4
j_gene: TRBJ2-3
d_gene: .
CDR3nt: TGTGCCAGCAGCTTGGACCAGGATACGCAGTATTTT
CDR3aa: CASSLDQDTQYF

abundance: .
v_gene: TRBV2
j_gene: TRBJ1-2
d_gene: TRBD1
CDR3nt: TGTGCCAGCAGGATGGGACAGGGGGATGGCTACACCTTC
CDR3aa: CASRMGQGDGYTF